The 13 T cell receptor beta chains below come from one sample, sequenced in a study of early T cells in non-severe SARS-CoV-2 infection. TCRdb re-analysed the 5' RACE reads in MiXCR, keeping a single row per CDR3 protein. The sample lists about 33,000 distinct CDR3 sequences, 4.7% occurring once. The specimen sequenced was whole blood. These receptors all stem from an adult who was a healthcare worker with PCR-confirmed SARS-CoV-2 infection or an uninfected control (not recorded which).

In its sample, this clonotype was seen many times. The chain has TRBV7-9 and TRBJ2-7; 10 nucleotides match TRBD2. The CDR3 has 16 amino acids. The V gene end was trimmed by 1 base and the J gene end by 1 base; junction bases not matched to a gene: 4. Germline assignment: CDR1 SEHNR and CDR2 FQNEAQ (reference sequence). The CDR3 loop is CASSLVASGGSYEQYF. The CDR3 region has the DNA TGTGCCAGCAGCTTAGTGGCTAGCGGGGGATCCTACGAGCAGTACTTC.

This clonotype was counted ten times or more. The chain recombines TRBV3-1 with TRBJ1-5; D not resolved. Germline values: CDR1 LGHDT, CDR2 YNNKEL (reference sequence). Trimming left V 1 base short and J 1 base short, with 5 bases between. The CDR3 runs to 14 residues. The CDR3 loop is CASSQAGSNQPQHF. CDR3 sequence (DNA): TGTGCCAGCAGCCAAGCCGGGAGCAATCAGCCCCAGCATTTT.

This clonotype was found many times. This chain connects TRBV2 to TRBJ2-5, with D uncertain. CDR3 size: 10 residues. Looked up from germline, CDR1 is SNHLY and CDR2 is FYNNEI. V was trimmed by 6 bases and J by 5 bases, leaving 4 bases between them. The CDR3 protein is CASRRETQYF. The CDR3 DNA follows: TGTGCCAGCAGGCGGGAGACCCAGTACTTC.

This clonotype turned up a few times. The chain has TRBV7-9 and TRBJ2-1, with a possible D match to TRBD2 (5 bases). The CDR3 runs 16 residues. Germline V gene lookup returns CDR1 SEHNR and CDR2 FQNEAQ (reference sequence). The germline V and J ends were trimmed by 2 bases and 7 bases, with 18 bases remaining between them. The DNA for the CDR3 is TGTGCCAGCAGCTTAAGTTTGGGGAGTGCGGCGAATGAGCAGTTCTTC. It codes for CASSLSLGSAANEQFF.

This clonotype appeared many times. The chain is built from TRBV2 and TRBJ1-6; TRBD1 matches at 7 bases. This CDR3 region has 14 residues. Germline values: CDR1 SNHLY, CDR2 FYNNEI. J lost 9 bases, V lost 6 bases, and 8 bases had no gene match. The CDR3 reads CASSRRDSFSPLHF. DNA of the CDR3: TGTGCCAGCAGCCGTCGGGACAGCTTTTCACCCCTCCACTTT.

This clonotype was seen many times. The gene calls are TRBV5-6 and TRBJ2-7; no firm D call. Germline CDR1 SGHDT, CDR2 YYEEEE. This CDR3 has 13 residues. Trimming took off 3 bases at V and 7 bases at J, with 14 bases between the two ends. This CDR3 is CASSSDLVGEQYF. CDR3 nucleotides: TGTGCCAGCAGCTCGGACCTAGTTGGGGAGCAGTACTTC.

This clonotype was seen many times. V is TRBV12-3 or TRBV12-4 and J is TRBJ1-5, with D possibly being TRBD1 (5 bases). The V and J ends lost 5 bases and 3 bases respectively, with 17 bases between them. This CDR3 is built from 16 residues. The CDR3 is CASSNPQGGNNQPQHF. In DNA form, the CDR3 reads TGTGCCAGCAGTAACCCGCAGGGAGGCAACAATCAGCCCCAGCATTTT.

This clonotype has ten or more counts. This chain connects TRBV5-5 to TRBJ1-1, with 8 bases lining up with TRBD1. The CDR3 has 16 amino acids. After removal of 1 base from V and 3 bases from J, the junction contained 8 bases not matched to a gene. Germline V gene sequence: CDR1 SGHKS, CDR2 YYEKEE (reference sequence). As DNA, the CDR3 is TGTGCCAGCAGCTTGATTACAGGGGGTTGGGACACTGAAGCTTTCTTT. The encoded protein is CASSLITGGWDTEAFF.

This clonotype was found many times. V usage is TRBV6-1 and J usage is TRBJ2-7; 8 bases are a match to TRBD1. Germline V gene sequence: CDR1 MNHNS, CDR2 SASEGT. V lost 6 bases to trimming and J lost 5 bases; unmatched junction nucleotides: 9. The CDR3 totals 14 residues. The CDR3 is CASRTDRAHDEQYF. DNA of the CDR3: TGTGCCAGCAGAACGGACAGGGCTCACGACGAGCAGTACTTC.

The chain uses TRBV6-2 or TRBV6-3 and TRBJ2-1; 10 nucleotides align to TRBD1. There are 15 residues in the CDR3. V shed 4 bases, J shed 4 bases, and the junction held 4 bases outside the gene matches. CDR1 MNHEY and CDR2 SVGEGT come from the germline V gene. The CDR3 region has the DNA TGTGCCAGCAGTTCTGGACAGGGGGATTACAATGAGCAGTTCTTC. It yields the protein CASSSGQGDYNEQFF.

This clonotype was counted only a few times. For the CDR3, the DNA is TGTGCCAGCAGCCCGGGACAGGGGACCTACGAGCAGTACTTC. Protein: CASSPGQGTYEQYF. V usage is TRBV7-9 and J usage is TRBJ2-7, with 10 bases matching TRBD1. Trimming at V came to 5 bases and at J to 2 bases, leaving 3 bases not matched to a gene. The CDR3 length is 14 residues. Germline-derived CDR1 and CDR2 are SEHNR and FQNEAQ (reference sequence). The full variable domain, rest sourced from reference TRBV7-9 and TRBJ2-7, is DTGVSQNPRHKITKRGQNVTFRCDPISEHNRLYWYRQTLGQGPEFLTYFQNEAQLEKSRLLSDRFSAERPKGSFSTLEIQRTEQGDSAMYLCASSPGQGTYEQYFGPGTRLTVT.

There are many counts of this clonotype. The CDR3 is CASRDDRDTEAFF. The DNA of the CDR3 is TGTGCCAGCAGAGATGACAGGGACACTGAAGCTTTCTTT. The chain joins TRBV3-1 to TRBJ1-1; TRBD1 matches 7 bases. In germline, CDR1 is LGHDT, CDR2 YNNKEL (reference sequence). V dropped 6 bases and J dropped 3; count of bases not matched to a gene: 4. The CDR3 runs to 13 residues.

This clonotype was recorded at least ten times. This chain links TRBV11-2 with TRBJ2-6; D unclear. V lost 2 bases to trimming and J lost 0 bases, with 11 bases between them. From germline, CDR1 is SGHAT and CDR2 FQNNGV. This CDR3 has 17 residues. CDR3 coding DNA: TGTGCCAGCAGCTTATTCTCAGTTTCCTCTGGGGCCAACGTCCTGACTTTC. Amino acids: CASSLFSVSSGANVLTF.